This T cell receptor (beta chain) was profiled in a study of cytomegalovirus exposure and HLA in healthy donors. The study's findings and limits: Indistinguishable V segments, including TRBV6-2 and TRBV6-3, were excluded. No immune exposure information besides CMV serostatus was available. The presence/absence work took it that sequencing depth was about the same across donors.

All the people who gave samples were healthy bone marrow donors. V shed 0 bases and J 6 bases; nucleotides not matched to a gene: 0. Germline V gene sequence: CDR1 SGHRS, CDR2 YFSETQ. CDR3 length: 14 amino acids. Concerning this clone itself: What it binds is not known. The same CDR3 can be traced to other DNA sequences in this sample.

With 60 Vbeta and 13 Jbeta primers, the PCR was carried out. The data were produced by immunoSEQ multiplex PCR, yet TCRdb's version contains in-frame clones alone and is incomplete. This listing includes roughly 77,000 clones. This receptor was taken from a young man in good health and CMV-seronegative. Sample: PBMCs. The J gene is TRBJ2-1, the V gene TRBV5-1; TRBD2 matches 10 bases. CDR3 sequence: CASSLGTSGNEQFF. The CDR3, as DNA: TGCGCCAGCAGCTTGGGGACTAGCGGCAATGAGCAGTTCTTC.